Listed below are T cell receptor beta chains from one sample, sequenced in a study of human T cells and chemical hapten exposure. TCRdb itself ran the RACE reads through MiXCR, one entry per CDR3 protein. In the table there are around 330,000 distinct CDR3 sequences, 5% to 6.5% of which are singletons. The specimen comprised whole blood, sampled in connection with sensitization to the hapten diphenylcyclopropenone (DPC). The receptors stem from a woman under 30 with alopecia areata. Some clones in this sample may be carry-over from other donors' samples. Each CDR3 is given with its conserved first and last residue. A D gene is named only where the DNA matches it firmly. Some rows mark clone size as missing; the rest say once, few, many or name a class of expanded clone.

cdr3_nt | cdr3_aa | v_call | d_call | j_call | clone_size
TGTGCCAGCAGTTCCACCCCCCAGGGTTTAGGACGCACAGATACGCAGTATTTT | CASSSTPQGLGRTDTQYF | TRBV6-2/TRBV6-3 | - | TRBJ2-3 | many
TGTGCCAGCAGCTGGGGCGCGGATGAGCAGTTCTTC | CASSWGADEQFF | TRBV5-6 | - | TRBJ2-1 | -
TGCAGCGTTGAAGAGGCCCCCACGAAACTGTTTTTT | CSVEEAPTKLFF | TRBV29-1 | - | TRBJ1-4 | few
TGCAGTGCTAGAATCTTTAGGGGACAGAGCTCCTACAATGAGCAGTTCTTC | CSARIFRGQSSYNEQFF | TRBV20-1 | TRBD1 | TRBJ2-1 | -
TGCGCCAGCAGCGGCAGTCTCATGAACACTGAAGCTTTCTTT | CASSGSLMNTEAFF | TRBV4-3 | - | TRBJ1-1 | many
TGTGCTAGCAGCTTGTATGGGGAAACAGATACGCAGTATTTT | CASSLYGETDTQYF | TRBV7-7 | - | TRBJ2-3 | few
TGCAGCGTTGAAGACGGAGGATATGGCTACACCTTC | CSVEDGGYGYTF | TRBV29-1 | - | TRBJ1-2 | many
TGTGCCAGCAGCTCACAGGGGGCGCGTGGGGCCAACGTCCTGACTTTC | CASSSQGARGANVLTF | TRBV7-2 | TRBD1 | TRBJ2-6 | once
TGTGCCAGCAGTTCCACAACTTATAGCAATCAGCCCCAGCATTTT | CASSSTTYSNQPQHF | TRBV27 | - | TRBJ1-5 | few
TGCAGCGCGAGTCGGGACACGAACACTGAAGCTTTCTTT | CSASRDTNTEAFF | TRBV29-1 | - | TRBJ1-1 | few
TGTGCCAGCAGCCCCCAAGGGGGGAGTGGGGAGCAGTTCTTC | CASSPQGGSGEQFF | TRBV7-2 | - | TRBJ2-1 | few
TGTGCCAGCAGCCTAGACAGGGGGCTCCCCCGCGAGCAGTACTTC | CASSLDRGLPREQYF | TRBV7-2 | TRBD1 | TRBJ2-7 | few
TGTGCCAGCAGTTCCTCTAGCGGGGGGCAAGCTAGCACAGATACGCAGTATTTT | CASSSSSGGQASTDTQYF | TRBV12-3/TRBV12-4 | TRBD2 | TRBJ2-3 | many
TGTGCCAGCAGCCCTGTTCTCAATTCACCCCTCCACTTT | CASSPVLNSPLHF | TRBV6-6 | - | TRBJ1-6 | -
TGTGCCAGCAGCCAGACGCGGGGGGGGCTACAAGAGACCCAGTACTTC | CASSQTRGGLQETQYF | TRBV3-1 | TRBD2 | TRBJ2-5 | few
TGTGCCATCAGTGATAAGGGTGAAAAACTGTTTTTT | CAISDKGEKLFF | TRBV10-3 | - | TRBJ1-4 | few
TGCAGTTTAGGGGAAATAGGTTTTGCTGGCTACACCTTC | CSLGEIGFAGYTF | TRBV20-1 | - | TRBJ1-2 | many
TGTGCCAGTCTAACGTACAGGCGGGGGGAAGCTTTCTTT | CASLTYRRGEAFF | TRBV27 | - | TRBJ1-1 | many
TGTGCCAGCAGTAAGGGTGACGCATCGGATACGCAGTATTTT | CASSKGDASDTQYF | TRBV6-2/TRBV6-3 | - | TRBJ2-3 | many
TGCAGTGCTAGAGCCGATGCCAGGACAGGGGTTTTTGAAACTAATGAAAAACTGTTTTTT | CSARADARTGVFETNEKLFF | TRBV20-1 | TRBD1 | TRBJ1-4 | many
TGTGCCAGCAGGGAAAAGGGGGGGGCCTACGAGCAGTACTTC | CASREKGGAYEQYF | TRBV6-6 | - | TRBJ2-7 | -
TGTGCCAGCAGTGTCCCCAGGGCAGGGACAGATAACTATGGCTACACCTTC | CASSVPRAGTDNYGYTF | TRBV2 | TRBD1 | TRBJ1-2 | few
TGTGCCAGCAGATCCTGGGGCCAGGGGGATCAGCCCCAGCATTTT | CASRSWGQGDQPQHF | TRBV28 | TRBD1 | TRBJ1-5 | -
TGTGCCAGCAGCCAAGTTAGCGGGGGGCCAGGGGATACGCAGTATTTT | CASSQVSGGPGDTQYF | TRBV4-2 | TRBD2 | TRBJ2-3 | few
TGTGCCAGCAGCCGGGGAACAGGGGCGAATCAGCCCCAGCATTTT | CASSRGTGANQPQHF | TRBV7-9 | TRBD1 | TRBJ1-5 | few
TGTGCCAGCAGTTACTGGGGAAGCTCCTACGAGCAGTACTTC | CASSYWGSSYEQYF | TRBV6-5 | - | TRBJ2-7 | few
TGTGCCAGCAGTGAAGAAGGGGGGGGCACTGAAGCTTTCTTT | CASSEEGGGTEAFF | TRBV2 | - | TRBJ1-1 | once
TGTGCCAGCAGCCAATACCAGGGGAGAGAAGTTCAGCCCCAGCATTTT | CASSQYQGREVQPQHF | TRBV4-2 | - | TRBJ1-5 | -
TGCGCCAGCAGATCCGGGACAGCATACAATGAGCAGTTCTTC | CASRSGTAYNEQFF | TRBV5-1 | TRBD1 | TRBJ2-1 | many
TGCGCCAGCAAGTTGGGTGAGGACACTGAAGCTTTCTTT | CASKLGEDTEAFF | TRBV5-1 | - | TRBJ1-1 | -
TGCGCCAGCAGTGACCCAGCGGGATACACAGATACGCAGTATTTT | CASSDPAGYTDTQYF | TRBV10-2 | TRBD2 | TRBJ2-3 | many
TGCGCCAGCAGCCAAGTATTCGGGACAGGGTACACTGAAGCTTTCTTT | CASSQVFGTGYTEAFF | TRBV4-3 | TRBD1 | TRBJ1-1 | -
TGCAGCGCTTCCCGTTTGAGCGTCCCCTACAATGAGCAGTTCTTC | CSASRLSVPYNEQFF | TRBV29-1 | - | TRBJ2-1 | -
TGTGCCAGCAGTTACTGGGCAGGGAACGAGGATGAGCAGTTCTTC | CASSYWAGNEDEQFF | TRBV6-2/TRBV6-3 | - | TRBJ2-1 | few
TGTGCCAGCTCGGAGGGGTTTGGTAATTCACCCCTCCACTTT | CASSEGFGNSPLHF | TRBV18 | - | TRBJ1-6 | many
TGCAGCGTTAGATCCCCCCCGAGCTATGGCTACACCTTC | CSVRSPPSYGYTF | TRBV29-1 | - | TRBJ1-2 | -
TGCAGTGCTAGGTACGATACAGGGGAAGCTTTCTTT | CSARYDTGEAFF | TRBV20-1 | - | TRBJ1-1 | few
TGCAGTGTGCGAGGGACTGAAGCTTTCTTT | CSVRGTEAFF | TRBV20-1 | - | TRBJ1-1 | few
TGTGCCAGCAGCTCACTACCGGGGACAGGGTCTTTGCCTGGCTACACCTTC | CASSSLPGTGSLPGYTF | TRBV7-8 | TRBD1 | TRBJ1-2 | few
TGTGCCAGCAGTCTGGGTCTAAACTATGGCTACACCTTC | CASSLGLNYGYTF | TRBV27 | - | TRBJ1-2 | few
TGTGCCAGCAGCCAAGAAAGAGGACTAGCTATTGAGCAGTTCTTC | CASSQERGLAIEQFF | TRBV14 | TRBD2 | TRBJ2-1 | few
TGTGCCAGCAGTTACTCCCCCAACCGGCCTGGAAACACCATATATTTT | CASSYSPNRPGNTIYF | TRBV6-6 | - | TRBJ1-3 | -
TGTGCCAGCAGCCCAGGGACATCTGGAAACACCATATATTTT | CASSPGTSGNTIYF | TRBV7-2 | - | TRBJ1-3 | -
TGTGCCAGCAGTTCACCTCCGGGACAGGGGGCGCGGGAAGCTTTCTTT | CASSSPPGQGAREAFF | TRBV6-2/TRBV6-3 | TRBD1 | TRBJ1-1 | -
TGTGCCAGCAGCTTAAATGTAGTTTCCAAAGAGACCCAGTACTTC | CASSLNVVSKETQYF | TRBV7-2 | - | TRBJ2-5 | few
TGTGCCAGCAGTTACGGGAAATCTGGGGCCAACGTCCTGACTTTC | CASSYGKSGANVLTF | TRBV6-2/TRBV6-3 | - | TRBJ2-6 | few
TGTGCCAGCAGCCAAGATAGTAGACTAGCGGGCTCCTACAATGAGCAGTTCTTC | CASSQDSRLAGSYNEQFF | TRBV4-2 | TRBD2 | TRBJ2-1 | -
TGTGCCAGCAGTTTAGTTAACGGGGTGGAGCAGTACTTC | CASSLVNGVEQYF | TRBV12-3/TRBV12-4 | - | TRBJ2-7 | -
TGTGCCAGCAGCCCCGGGACTACTACAGTCACAGATACGCAGTATTTT | CASSPGTTTVTDTQYF | TRBV9 | TRBD2 | TRBJ2-3 | many
TGTGCCAGCAGCTTAAATGGGGATTCACCCCTCCACTTT | CASSLNGDSPLHF | TRBV7-3 | - | TRBJ1-6 | many
TGTGCCAGCAGCCAAAACTACGAGCAGTACTTC | CASSQNYEQYF | TRBV28 | - | TRBJ2-7 | many
TGCAGTGCTAGCCGGGACAGGGGAAATGAGCAGTTCTTC | CSASRDRGNEQFF | TRBV20-1 | TRBD1 | TRBJ2-1 | few
TGTGCCAGCAGTTACTCGGGCGGATCATACGAGCAGTACTTC | CASSYSGGSYEQYF | TRBV6-5 | - | TRBJ2-7 | many
TGCGCCAGCAGCCAAGGCGGCGGCCAGAGCTATGGCTACACCTTC | CASSQGGGQSYGYTF | TRBV4-3 | - | TRBJ1-2 | few